This entry features one TCR beta chain sequence. The sample originates from a study of PD-L1 blockade in urothelial cancer. Across the study: At some point between 2013 and 2014, patients got going on atezolizumab, taking 1,200 mg intravenously every 3 weeks. Male sex and bladder-origin urothelial cancer were recorded for about 90% of the roughly 30 patients. Blood samples had a median of approximately 140,000 T cells, approximately 83,000 unique TCRs, and clonality 0.08 to 0.085.

Sequencing used immunoSEQ multiplex PCR; TCRdb keeps in-frame clones, though not all of them. Altogether over 75,000 clones are present, more than 75% being singletons, with the ten largest covering around 14%. The CDR3 is 15 amino acids. The V gene's germline CDR1 is KGHSH and CDR2 LQKENI. The ends lost 2 bases at V and 7 bases at J; junction bases unmatched: 7. Time point here: pretreatment peripheral blood. The receptor was isolated from a man between 60 and 75 years old with urothelial cancer. The V call is TRBV18, the J call TRBJ1-5; TRBD1 agrees at 8 bases. Sequenced material: PBMCs, taken around atezolizumab (anti-PD-L1) treatment. Here the CDR3 DNA reads TGTGCCAGCTCACCAACGACAGGGGTCGACCAGCCCCAGCATTTT. Its protein is CASSPTTGVDQPQHF.